One and the same sample provided the 3 T cell receptor beta chains below, sequenced in a study of blood T cells in healthy people across ages. Alongside a J-beta primer mix, a sample-barcoded 5' primer served in a second PCR lasting about 7 to 12 cycles. TCRdb ran MiXCR on the 5' RACE reads and lists one entry per CDR3 protein. The sample includes some 880,000 distinct CDR3 sequences, 35% to 40% of them seen just once. The sequencing input was blood. The receptors come from a man between 18 and 29 years old in good health.

This clonotype came up many times. V usage is TRBV20-1 and J usage is TRBJ1-1, with 7 bases aligning to TRBD1. The CDR3 spans 13 residues. After removal of 4 bases from V and 2 bases from J, the junction contained 4 bases not matched to a gene. Germline V gene sequence: CDR1 DFQATT, CDR2 SNEGSKA (reference sequence). In nucleotides, the CDR3 is TGCAGTGCTACCGGGACAGTAAACACTGAAGCTTTCTTT. Translated: CSATGTVNTEAFF.

This clonotype has more than one count but fewer than ten. This chain links TRBV7-2 with TRBJ2-1, with 8 positions matching TRBD2. Germline V lookup: CDR1 SGHTA, CDR2 FQGNSA. The CDR3 extends over 12 amino acids. The V segment lost 5 bases and the J segment 8 bases; nucleotides outside the gene matches: 2. In DNA form, the CDR3 reads TGTGCCAGCAGCGGCGGGGGGTATGAGCAGTTCTTC. This gives the protein CASSGGGYEQFF.

The J gene is TRBJ2-5, the V gene TRBV28; the D is unclear. The CDR3 spans 14 residues. The germline V and J ends were trimmed by 3 bases and 11 bases, with 19 bases remaining between them. Per germline, CDR1 MDHEN and CDR2 SYDVKM. In DNA form, the CDR3 reads TGTGCCAGCAGTTTGAGTTGGCAGTCCAATGAGCAGTACTTC. It encodes CASSLSWQSNEQYF.